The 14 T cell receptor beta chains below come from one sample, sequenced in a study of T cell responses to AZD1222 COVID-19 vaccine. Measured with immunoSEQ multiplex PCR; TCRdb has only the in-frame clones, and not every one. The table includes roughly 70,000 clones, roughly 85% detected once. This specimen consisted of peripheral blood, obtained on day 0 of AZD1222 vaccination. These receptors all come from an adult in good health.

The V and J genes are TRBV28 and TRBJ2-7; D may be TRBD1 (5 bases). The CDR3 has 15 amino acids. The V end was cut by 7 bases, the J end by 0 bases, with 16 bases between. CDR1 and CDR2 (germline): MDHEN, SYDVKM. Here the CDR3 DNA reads TGTGCCAGCAACAGTCTCAGGGCTACCTCCTACGAGCAGTACTTC. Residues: CASNSLRATSYEQYF.

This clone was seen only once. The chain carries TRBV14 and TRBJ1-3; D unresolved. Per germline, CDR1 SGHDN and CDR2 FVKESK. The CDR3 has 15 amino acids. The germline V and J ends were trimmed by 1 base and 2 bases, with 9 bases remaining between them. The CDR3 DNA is TGTGCCAGCAGCCAAGTCGGTCCCGCTGGAAACACCATATATTTT. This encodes CASSQVGPAGNTIYF.

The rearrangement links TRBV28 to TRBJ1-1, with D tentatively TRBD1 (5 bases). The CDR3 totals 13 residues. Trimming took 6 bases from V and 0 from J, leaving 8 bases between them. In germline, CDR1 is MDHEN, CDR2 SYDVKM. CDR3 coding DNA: TGTGCCAGCAGGGACACACTGAACACTGAAGCTTTCTTT. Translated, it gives CASRDTLNTEAFF.

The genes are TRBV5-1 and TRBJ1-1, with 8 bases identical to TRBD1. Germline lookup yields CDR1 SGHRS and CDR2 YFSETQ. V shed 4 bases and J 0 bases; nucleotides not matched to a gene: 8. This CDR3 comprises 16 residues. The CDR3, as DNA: TGCGCCAGCAGCCCACAGGGGGGACCCATGAACACTGAAGCTTTCTTT. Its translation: CASSPQGGPMNTEAFF.

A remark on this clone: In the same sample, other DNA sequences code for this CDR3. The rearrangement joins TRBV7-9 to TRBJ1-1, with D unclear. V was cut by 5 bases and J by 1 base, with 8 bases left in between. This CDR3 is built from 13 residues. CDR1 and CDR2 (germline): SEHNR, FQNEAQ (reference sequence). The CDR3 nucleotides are TGTGCCAGCAGCCTCGAACAGAACACTGAAGCTTTCTTT. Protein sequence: CASSLEQNTEAFF.

CDR3 nucleotide sequence: TGTGCCAGCAGCTTGTCAGGGAACTATGGCTACACCTTC. Protein sequence: CASSLSGNYGYTF. The chain uses TRBV5-4 and TRBJ1-2; possibly TRBD1 for D (5 bases). The CDR3 contains 13 residues. The V gene lost 1 base and the J gene lost 2 bases, with 6 bases spanning the gap. Germline assignment: CDR1 SGHNT and CDR2 YYREEE (reference sequence).

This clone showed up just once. CDR3 DNA: TGTGCCAGCAGCGCCCAACAACCTAGCGGGAGGTCGGGCACCGGGGAGCTGTTTTTT. Protein sequence: CASSAQQPSGRSGTGELFF. The gene calls are TRBV9 and TRBJ2-2; TRBD2 matches 11 bases. The V segment lost 3 bases and the J segment 4 bases; nucleotides outside the gene matches: 14. From germline, CDR1 is SGDLS and CDR2 YYNGEE. This CDR3 spans 19 amino acids.

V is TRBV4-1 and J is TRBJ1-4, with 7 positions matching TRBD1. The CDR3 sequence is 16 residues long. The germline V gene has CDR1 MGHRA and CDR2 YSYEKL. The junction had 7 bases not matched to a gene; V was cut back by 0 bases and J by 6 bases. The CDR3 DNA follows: TGCGCCAGCAGCCAAGACCCGACAGGGATCGATGAAAAACTGTTTTTT. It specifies CASSQDPTGIDEKLFF.

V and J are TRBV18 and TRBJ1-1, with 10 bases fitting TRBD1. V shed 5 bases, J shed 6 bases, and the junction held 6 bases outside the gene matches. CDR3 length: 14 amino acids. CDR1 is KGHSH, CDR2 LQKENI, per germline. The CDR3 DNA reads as TGTGCCAGCTCAGCTGGACAGGGGGGGTCTGAAGCTTTCTTT. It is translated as CASSAGQGGSEAFF. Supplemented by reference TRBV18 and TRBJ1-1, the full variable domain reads NAGVMQNPRHLVRRRGQEARLRCSPMKGHSHVYWYRQLPEEGLKFMVYLQKENIIDESGMPKERFSAEFPKEGPSILRIQQVVRGDSAAYFCASSAGQGGSEAFFGQGTRLTVV.

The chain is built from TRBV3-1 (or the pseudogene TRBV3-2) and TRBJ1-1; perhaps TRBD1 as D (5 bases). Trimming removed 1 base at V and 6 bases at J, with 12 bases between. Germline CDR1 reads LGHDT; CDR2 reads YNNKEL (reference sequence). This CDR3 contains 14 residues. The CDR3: CASSQVRGVAEAFF. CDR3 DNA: TGTGCCAGCAGCCAAGTACGAGGGGTTGCTGAAGCTTTCTTT.

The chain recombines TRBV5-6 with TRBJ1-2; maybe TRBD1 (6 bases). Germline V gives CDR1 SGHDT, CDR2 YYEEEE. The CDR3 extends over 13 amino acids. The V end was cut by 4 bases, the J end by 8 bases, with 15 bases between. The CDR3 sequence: CASSLGGLGGYTF. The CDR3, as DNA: TGTGCCAGCAGCCTAGGGGGGCTTGGAGGCTACACCTTC.

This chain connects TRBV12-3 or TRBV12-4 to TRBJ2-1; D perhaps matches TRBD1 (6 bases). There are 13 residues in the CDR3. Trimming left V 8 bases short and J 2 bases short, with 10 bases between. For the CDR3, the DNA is TGTGCCAGCCACAGGGCGGCCTACAATGAGCAGTTCTTC. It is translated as CASHRAAYNEQFF.

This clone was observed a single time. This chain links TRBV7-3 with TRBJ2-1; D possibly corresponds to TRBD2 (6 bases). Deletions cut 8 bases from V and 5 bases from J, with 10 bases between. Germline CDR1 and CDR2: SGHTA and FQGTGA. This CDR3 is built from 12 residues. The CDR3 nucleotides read TGTGCCAGCGGACTACAAAACAATGAGCAGTTCTTC. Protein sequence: CASGLQNNEQFF.

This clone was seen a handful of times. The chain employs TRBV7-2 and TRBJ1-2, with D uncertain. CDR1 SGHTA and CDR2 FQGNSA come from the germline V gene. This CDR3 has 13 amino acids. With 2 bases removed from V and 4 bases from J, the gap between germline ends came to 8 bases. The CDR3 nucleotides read TGTGCCAGCAGCTTATCAACAGCCTATGGCTACACCTTC. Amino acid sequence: CASSLSTAYGYTF. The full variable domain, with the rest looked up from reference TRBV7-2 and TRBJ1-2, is GAGVSQSPSNKVTEKGKDVELRCDPISGHTALYWYRQSLGQGLEFLIYFQGNSAPDKSGLPSDRFSAERTGGSVSTLTIQRTQQEDSAVYLCASSLSTAYGYTFGSGTRLTVV.